This T cell receptor beta chain comes out of a study of T-cell memory formation after mild COVID-19. Whole-study findings and limits: Memory from before infection featured some responding clones, which suggests cross-reactive memory joined. CD4+ clones that contracted lay mainly in CM and EM; CD8+ ones lay in EMRA.

TCR alpha and TCR beta cDNA libraries carrying sample barcodes and UMIs came from 5'RACE with constant-segment primers. MiXCR, run by TCRdb on the 5' RACE reads, gives a single entry per CDR3 protein. The repertoire holds hundreds of thousands of distinct CDR3 sequences, with roughly 15% as singletons. CDR3 length equals 14 residues. V gave up 3 bases and J gave up 7 bases, with 15 bases separating them. Concerning this clonotype itself: The antigen is unknown.

The clonotype comes from a man between 18 and 35 years old who had mild COVID-19 (a few samples of this study predate the infection). Cell type and time point are not known. V and J are TRBV12-3 or TRBV12-4 and TRBJ1-2; D is uncertain. The sequencing input was PBMCs or a T cell subset sorted from them (not recorded which). CDR3 protein: CASSFVGMAGGYTF. CDR3 coding DNA: TGTGCCAGCAGTTTTGTCGGGATGGCCGGTGGCTACACCTTC.